Below are 5 T cell receptor beta chains sequenced from a single sample in a study of blood T cells in healthy people across ages. A sample-barcoded 5' primer and a J-beta primer mix were used in a second PCR of roughly 7 to 11 cycles. A single record per CDR3 protein comes from TCRdb applying MiXCR to the 5' RACE reads. Counted here are 2 million or so distinct CDR3 sequences, roughly 50% occurring once; the ten biggest clones make up around 2.1%. What was sequenced was blood. The receptors stem from a woman in her thirties or forties in good health.

The J gene is TRBJ2-7, the V gene TRBV15; 9 positions agree with TRBD1. Trimming took 6 bases from V and 2 from J; bases not matched to a gene: 5. CDR1 is LNHNV and CDR2 is YYDKDF in the germline V gene (reference sequence). This CDR3 has 14 residues. The CDR3 here is CATSKGQGTYEQYF. CDR3 DNA sequence: TGTGCCACCAGTAAGGGACAGGGTACCTACGAGCAGTACTTC.

This chain connects TRBV7-8 to TRBJ1-4, with 8 bases fitting TRBD1. This CDR3 comprises 15 residues. Germline V CDR1 and CDR2: SGHVS, FQNEAQ. The V segment lost 6 bases and the J segment 2 bases; nucleotides outside the gene matches: 5. CDR3 amino acids: CASRLRQGTNEKLFF. The CDR3 DNA sequence: TGTGCCAGCAGACTAAGACAGGGGACTAATGAAAAACTGTTTTTT.

The genes are TRBV10-3 and TRBJ1-5; D perhaps matches TRBD1 (5 bases). The CDR3 consists of 14 residues. Trimming shortened V by 5 bases and J by 7 bases, and 15 bases separated the two germline ends. From germline, CDR1 is ENHRY and CDR2 SYGVKD. The CDR3 DNA follows: TGTGCCATCAGTAATGTGGGGGGATCCCAGCCCCAGCATTTT. This encodes CAISNVGGSQPQHF.

This chain joins TRBV7-2 and TRBJ2-7; no clear D gene. The CDR3 is 15 residues long. Germline V CDR1 and CDR2: SGHTA, FQGNSA. V lost 4 bases to trimming and J lost 0 bases, with 13 bases between them. Here the CDR3 DNA reads TGTGCCAGCAGCTCCCCTCCACTACTCTCCTACGAGCAGTACTTC. As protein: CASSSPPLLSYEQYF.

The rearrangement joins TRBV20-1 to TRBJ2-1, with 12 bases matching TRBD2. The length of the CDR3 is 15 residues. Trimming took 6 bases from V and 8 from J; bases not matched to a gene: 11. Germline-derived CDR1 and CDR2 are DFQATT and SNEGSKA (reference sequence). CDR3 protein: CSAIGASGGGDEQFF. DNA of the CDR3: TGCAGTGCGATAGGGGCTAGCGGGGGGGGTGATGAGCAGTTCTTC.